This T cell receptor (beta chain) was profiled in a study of blood T cell repertoires in COVID-19. About the study: There were acute and convalescent COVID-19 samples, and they came from the United States, Italy and Spain. PBMCs, B-cell-depleted T cells, or T cells were the source of the cDNA or gDNA that made up the material.

CDR3 length equals 13 residues. Germline V gives CDR1 SGHKS, CDR2 YYEKEE (reference sequence). The V end was cut by 2 bases, the J end by 5 bases, with 10 bases between. The assay was immunoSEQ multiplex PCR, and TCRdb's table has in-frame clones only and misses some. The data hold about 200,000 clones, with more than 85% observed a single time. This clonotype was obtained from a man in his forties or fifties with active or convalescent COVID-19. The sample consisted of peripheral blood. The J gene is TRBJ1-1, the V gene TRBV5-5; weak D call: TRBD1 (6 bases). CDR3 DNA sequence: TGTGCCAGCAGCTTCGACAGGTGGACTGAAGCTTTCTTT. As protein: CASSFDRWTEAFF.